Listed here are 9 T cell receptor beta chains from one sample, sequenced in a study of tumor and adjacent non-tumor tissue in lung cancer (dated by TCRdb to 2016 to 2018). RNA was extracted from bulk unsorted tissue and checked for quality with a NanoDrop ND-1000 and an Agilent 2100. The normal lung samples consisted of distant non-tumor tissue collected more than 3 cm from the tumor edge. The library was prepared using multiplex PCR. The sample was run on an Illumina HiSeq 2500. TCRbeta libraries were constructed through three rounds of nested PCR with primers (Table S4) according to protocols modified from ARM-PCR. TCRdb's own reprocessing of the public reads used fastp at Q25 and MiXCR and kept productive beta chains. Each CDR3 protein gets just one entry, which takes the most common genes and DNA from the rows behind it. Within this sample are some 70,000 distinct CDR3 sequences, with about two thirds of them counted one time only. Approximately 30% of the sample is taken by the ten largest.

The sample comprised distant non-tumor lung tissue. These receptors originate from a woman in her forties or fifties with non-small cell lung cancer.

In regard to this clonotype: Without the conserved terminal phenylalanine or tryptophan, this CDR3 likely stems from a read error. The V and J genes are TRBV20-1 and TRBJ2-5, with D unclear. V shed 8 bases and J shed 1 base, with 14 bases lying between them. Germline-derived CDR1 and CDR2 are DFQATT and SNEGSKA (reference sequence). The CDR3 totals 13 residues. In DNA, the CDR3 is TGCAGTATGTTGCGGTTGCCCCAAGAGACCCAGTACTGC. It yields the protein CSMLRLPQETQYC.

For this clonotype: At one end, the junction sequence differs from germline, possibly due to a read error. V usage is TRBV20-1 and J usage is TRBJ1-1; D not resolved. Germline V gene sequence: CDR1 DFQATT, CDR2 SNEGSKA (reference sequence). CDR3 length: 14 amino acids. As DNA, the CDR3 is TGTAGTGCCCCGAGGGTAGGAGCCAACACTGAAGCTTTCTTT. Translated: CSAPRVGANTEAFF.

Of note for this clonotype: At one end, the junction sequence differs from germline, possibly due to a read error. The chain is built from TRBV5-5 and TRBJ2-5; D gene ambiguous. CDR3 size: 13 residues. CDR1 and CDR2 from the germline V gene are SGHKS and YYEKEE (reference sequence). Here the CDR3 reads CTSSRPGQETQYF. The DNA for the CDR3 is TGTACCAGCAGCAGGCCAGGACAAGAGACCCAGTACTTC.

Comments on this clonotype: The junction and the germline gene differ at one end; a read error may be behind it. The chain combines TRBV20-1 with TRBJ2-7; no clear D gene. The CDR3 length is 14 residues. Germline CDR1 DFQATT, CDR2 SNEGSKA (reference sequence). The CDR3 coding sequence is TGCAGTGCTAGCCGAGAAGACACGGGCTACGAGCAGCATTTC. This codes for CSASREDTGYEQHF.

To note about this clonotype: A much larger clone differs by one base, so this may be a read error. The chain couples TRBV24-1 to TRBJ2-3, with D perhaps TRBD1 (5 bases). CDR1 KGHDR and CDR2 SFDVKD come from the germline V gene. There are 14 residues in the CDR3. This CDR3 reads CATSDFTGTGTQYF. In nucleotides, the CDR3 is TGTGCCACCAGTGATTTCACAGGCACAGGTACGCAGTATTTT.

About this clonotype itself: One end of the junction does not line up with germline, which may come from a read error. J is TRBJ1-1 and V is TRBV11-3; no reliable D call. The germline V gene has CDR1 SGHNT and CDR2 YENEEA. The CDR3 loop spans 15 amino acids. The CDR3 here is CASSLEVRGNTETFF. Written as DNA, the CDR3 is TGTGCCAGCAGCTTAGAGGTCAGAGGGAATACTGAAACTTTCTTT.

This clonotype was observed at least ten times. The rearrangement uses TRBV20-1 and TRBJ2-2, with 9 bases lining up with TRBD2. The trim removed 0 bases at V and 6 bases at J, leaving 14 bases unmatched. The CDR3 runs to 18 residues. CDR1 DFQATT and CDR2 SNEGSKA come from the germline V gene (reference sequence). CDR3 sequence reads: CSARDQYSGSGRAGELFF. In nucleotides, the CDR3 is TGCAGTGCTAGAGATCAGTATAGTGGTAGCGGGAGAGCCGGGGAGCTGTTTTTT.

With regard to this clonotype: A much more abundant neighbour one base away suggests this may be a read error. The V gene is TRBV6-2 or TRBV6-3, the J gene TRBJ1-1, with 8 bases aligning to TRBD1. CDR1 and CDR2 from the germline V gene are MNHEY and SVGEGT. The CDR3 loop spans 17 amino acids. The DNA of the CDR3 is TGTGCCAGCAGTCCTTTTAGACAGGGGATCTCGAACACTGGAGCTTTCTTT. It specifies CASSPFRQGISNTGAFF.

With regard to this clonotype: Because the CDR3 is missing its conserved closing phenylalanine or tryptophan, this is likely a read error. This chain uses TRBV10-2 with TRBJ1-2, with a tentative D call TRBD1 (6 bases). Germline V gives CDR1 WSHSY, CDR2 SAAADI. The CDR3 totals 14 residues. CDR3 in amino acids: CTSSESRGGPGYTY. CDR3 DNA: TGCACCAGCAGTGAGTCCAGAGGGGGACCGGGCTACACCTAC.